Listed here is a single T cell receptor (beta chain). This entry is derived from a study of metastatic and nonmetastatic thyroid tumors. Ahead of thyroid surgery, no patient had received treatment of any kind. TCRdb re-called the PCR reads via MiXCR. This table holds approximately 44,000 clones, 28% found once. The clonotype was recovered from a male donor with papillary thyroid cancer or a benign thyroid nodule (not recorded which). Some clones in this sample may be carry-over from other donors' samples. The specimen sequenced was blood.

The CDR3 DNA is TGCAGTGCCAGGACCGGCTTCTACGAGCAGTACTTC. It encodes CSARTGFYEQYF. This chain connects TRBV20-1 to TRBJ2-7; D uncertain. Trimming took off 6 bases at V and 3 bases at J, with 12 bases between the two ends. CDR1 is DFQATT, CDR2 SNEGSKA, per germline (reference sequence). CDR3 length equals 12 residues.